This TCR beta chain is drawn from a study of CD8 T cells in Susac syndrome. Reverse transcription of roughly 0.5 to 1 ug RNA was performed with random hexamers. The CDR3 of TCR beta was amplified by immunoSEQ multiplex PCR across 54 Vbeta and 13 Jbeta. TCRdb re-called the immunoSEQ multiplex PCR reads with MiXCR, one entry per CDR3 protein. The sample lists around 300,000 distinct CDR3 sequences, 92% occurring once. Per germline, CDR1 MNHEY and CDR2 SVGAGI. The CDR3 runs to 15 residues. V was clipped by 5 bases and J by 0 bases, with 12 bases between them. TEMRA cells were enriched by FACS, while CD8+ and CD4+ T cells were obtained through a negative isolation that was performed magnetically.

The rearrangement joins TRBV6-5 to TRBJ2-3, with D perhaps TRBD1 (6 bases). The sample comprised CD4+ T cells from PBMCs. The origin of this receptor is a human donor with multiple sclerosis. The CDR3 reads CASSPADSSTDTQYF. DNA for the CDR3: TGTGCCAGCAGTCCGGCGGACAGTAGCACAGATACGCAGTATTTT.